This TCR beta chain was profiled in a study of blood T cell repertoires in COVID-19. Germline V gene sequence: CDR1 SGHRS, CDR2 YFSETQ. After removal of 3 bases from V and 3 bases from J, the junction contained 12 bases not matched to a gene. This CDR3 is 17 amino acids long. In the source study's methods: Reference gene primer amplification yielded estimated nucleated cell counts. Clones were sequenced by immunoSEQ multiplex PCR, and TCRdb holds only the in-frame ones, with some missing. V, J and clone size are taken as reported in that table, and D and trimming were inferred from the DNA itself. The sample yields 350,000 to 450,000 clones, 75% to 90% seen once. This clone came up once. Symptom resolution, clearance, or two negative PCRs marked the recovered donors of Cohort 3.

This receptor was identified in a young man who had recovered from COVID-19. What was sequenced was PBMCs or T cells enriched from blood (not recorded which). The chain combines TRBV5-1 with TRBJ2-1; 7 bases are a match to TRBD2. The chain's CDR3 is CASSSTATSAYYNEQFF. The CDR3, as DNA: TGCGCCAGCAGCTCCACTGCTACTAGCGCCTACTACAATGAGCAGTTCTTC.